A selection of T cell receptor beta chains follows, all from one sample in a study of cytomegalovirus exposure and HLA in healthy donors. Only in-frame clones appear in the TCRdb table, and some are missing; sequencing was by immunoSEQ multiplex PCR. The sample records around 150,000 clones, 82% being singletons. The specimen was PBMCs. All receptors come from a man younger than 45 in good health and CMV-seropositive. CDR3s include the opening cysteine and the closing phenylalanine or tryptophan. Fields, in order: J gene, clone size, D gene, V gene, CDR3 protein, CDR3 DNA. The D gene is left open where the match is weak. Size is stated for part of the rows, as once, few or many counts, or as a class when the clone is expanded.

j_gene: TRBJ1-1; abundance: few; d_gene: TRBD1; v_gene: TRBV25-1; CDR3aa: CASLTGGDTEAFF; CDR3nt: TGTGCCAGTCTGACAGGGGGGGACACTGAAGCTTTCTTT
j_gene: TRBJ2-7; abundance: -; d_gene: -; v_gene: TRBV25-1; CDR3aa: CASSEQAKSYEQYF; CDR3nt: TGTGCCAGCAGTGAACAGGCTAAATCCTACGAGCAGTACTTC
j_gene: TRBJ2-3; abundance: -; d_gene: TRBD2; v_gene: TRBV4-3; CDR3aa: CASSQYSGGAGDTQYF; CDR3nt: TGCGCCAGCAGCCAATATAGCGGGGGGGCTGGAGATACGCAGTATTTT
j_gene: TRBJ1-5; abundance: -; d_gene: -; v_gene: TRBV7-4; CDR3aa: CASSFRRSNQPQHF; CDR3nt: TGTGCCAGCAGCTTTCGCAGGAGCAATCAGCCCCAGCATTTT
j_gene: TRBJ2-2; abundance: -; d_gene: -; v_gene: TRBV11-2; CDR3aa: CASTPEEIGTGELFF; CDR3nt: TGTGCCAGCACCCCCGAGGAAATTGGCACCGGGGAGCTGTTTTTT
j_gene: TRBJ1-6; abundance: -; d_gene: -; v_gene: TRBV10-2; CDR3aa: CASSDQQSSYNSPLHF; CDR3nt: TGCGCCAGCAGTGATCAACAGAGCTCCTATAATTCACCCCTCCACTTT
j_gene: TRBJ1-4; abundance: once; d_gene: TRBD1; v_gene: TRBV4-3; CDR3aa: CASSRLQGQDIEKLFF; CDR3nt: TGCGCCAGCAGCCGCCTACAGGGACAGGATATCGAAAAACTGTTTTTT
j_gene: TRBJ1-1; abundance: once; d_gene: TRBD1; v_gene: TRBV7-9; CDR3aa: CASSPAGTVNTEAFF; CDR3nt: TGTGCCAGCAGCCCGGCCGGGACAGTGAACACTGAAGCTTTCTTT
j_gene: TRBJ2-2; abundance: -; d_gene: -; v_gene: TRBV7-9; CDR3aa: CASSPFAGRRELFF; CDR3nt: TGTGCCAGCAGCCCCTTTGCAGGGAGGAGGGAGCTGTTTTTT
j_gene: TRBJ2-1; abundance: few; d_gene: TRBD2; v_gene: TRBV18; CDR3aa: CASATSGSYNEQFF; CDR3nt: TGTGCCAGTGCTACTAGCGGCTCCTACAATGAGCAGTTCTTC
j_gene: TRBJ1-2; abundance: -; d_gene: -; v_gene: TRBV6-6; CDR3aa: CASSYRTANYGYTF; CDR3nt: TGTGCCAGCAGTTACCGGACAGCGAACTATGGCTACACCTTC
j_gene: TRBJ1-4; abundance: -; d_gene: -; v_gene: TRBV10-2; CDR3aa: CASSDGGSLEKLFF; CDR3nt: TGCGCCAGCAGTGATGGGGGGAGTCTGGAAAAACTGTTTTTT
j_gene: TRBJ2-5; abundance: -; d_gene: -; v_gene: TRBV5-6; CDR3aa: CASSFQGTRETQYF; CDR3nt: TGTGCCAGCAGCTTCCAGGGTACACGAGAGACCCAGTACTTC
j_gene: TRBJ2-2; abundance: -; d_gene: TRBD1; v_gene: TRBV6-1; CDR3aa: CASSPWTGGTGELFF; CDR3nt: TGTGCCAGCAGTCCCTGGACAGGGGGCACCGGGGAGCTGTTTTTT
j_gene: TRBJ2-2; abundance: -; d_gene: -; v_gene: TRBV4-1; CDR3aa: CASSQESYRYTGELFF; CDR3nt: TGCGCCAGCAGCCAAGAGAGTTACAGGTACACCGGGGAGCTGTTTTTT
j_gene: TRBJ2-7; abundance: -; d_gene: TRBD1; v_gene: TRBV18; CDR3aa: CASSPLGQPYNEQYF; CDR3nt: TGTGCCAGCTCACCTCTGGGACAGCCCTACAACGAGCAGTACTTC
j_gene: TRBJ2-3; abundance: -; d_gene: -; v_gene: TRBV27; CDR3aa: CASPIKRWGLFTDTQYF; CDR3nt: TGTGCCAGCCCTATAAAGAGGTGGGGCCTTTTCACAGATACGCAGTACTTT
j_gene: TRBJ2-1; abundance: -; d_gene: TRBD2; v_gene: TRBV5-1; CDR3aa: CASSAHSSGRANEQFF; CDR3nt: TGCGCCAGCAGCGCGCACTCTAGCGGGAGGGCTAATGAGCAGTTCTTC
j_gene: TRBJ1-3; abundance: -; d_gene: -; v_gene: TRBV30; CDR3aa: CAWSFMTSSGNTIYF; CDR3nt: TGTGCCTGGAGTTTCATGACAAGCTCTGGAAACACCATATATTTT
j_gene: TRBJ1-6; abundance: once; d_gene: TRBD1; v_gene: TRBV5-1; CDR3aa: CASSDRTGDSPLHF; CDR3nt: TGCGCCAGCAGCGATCGGACAGGGGATTCACCCCTCCACTTT
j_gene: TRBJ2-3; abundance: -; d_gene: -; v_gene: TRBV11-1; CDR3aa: CASTQGQPTDTQYF; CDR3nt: TGTGCCAGCACCCAGGGTCAACCCACAGATACGCAGTATTTT
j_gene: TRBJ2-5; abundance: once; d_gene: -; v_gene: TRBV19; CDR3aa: CASSTRETQYF; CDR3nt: TGTGCCAGTAGTACCCGGGAGACCCAGTACTTC
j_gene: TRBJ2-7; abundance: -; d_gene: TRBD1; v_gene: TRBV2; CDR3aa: CASRSLKTGINEQYF; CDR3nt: TGTGCCAGCAGGTCATTAAAGACAGGGATCAACGAGCAGTACTTC
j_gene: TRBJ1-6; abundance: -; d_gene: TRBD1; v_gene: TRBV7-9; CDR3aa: CASSLQGAGSPLHF; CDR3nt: TGTGCCAGCAGCCTACAGGGGGCGGGATCACCCCTCCACTTT
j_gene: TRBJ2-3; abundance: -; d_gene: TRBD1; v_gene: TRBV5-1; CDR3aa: CASSLGQGLTDTQYF; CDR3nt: TGCGCCAGCAGCTTGGGACAGGGGTTGACAGATACGCAGTATTTT
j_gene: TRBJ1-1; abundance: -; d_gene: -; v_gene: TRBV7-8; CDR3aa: CASSKSTGTIDTEAFF; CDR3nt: TGTGCCAGCAGCAAATCCACCGGGACAATTGACACTGAAGCTTTCTTT
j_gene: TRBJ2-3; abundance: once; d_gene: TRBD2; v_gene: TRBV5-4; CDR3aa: CASSRMPGLAGDLADTQYF; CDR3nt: TGTGCCAGCAGCCGAATGCCGGGACTAGCGGGAGATTTAGCAGATACGCAGTATTTT
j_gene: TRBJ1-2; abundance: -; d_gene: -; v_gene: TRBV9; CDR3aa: CASSVFDRDYGYTF; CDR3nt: TGTGCCAGCAGCGTATTCGACAGAGACTATGGCTACACCTTC
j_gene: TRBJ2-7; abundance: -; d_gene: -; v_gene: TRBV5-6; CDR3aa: CASSLGQTNGEQYF; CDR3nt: TGTGCCAGCAGCTTGGGGCAGACTAACGGAGAGCAGTACTTC
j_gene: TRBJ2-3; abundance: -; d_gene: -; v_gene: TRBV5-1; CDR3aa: CASRLGEATDTQYF; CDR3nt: TGCGCCAGCAGATTGGGGGAGGCCACAGATACGCAGTATTTT
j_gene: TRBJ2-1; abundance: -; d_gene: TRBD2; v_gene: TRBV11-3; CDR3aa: CASSLAGADYNEQFF; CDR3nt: TGTGCCAGCAGCTTGGCGGGAGCGGACTACAATGAGCAGTTCTTC
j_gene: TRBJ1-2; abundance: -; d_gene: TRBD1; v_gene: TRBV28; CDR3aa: CASSPGGHGYTF; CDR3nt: TGTGCCAGCAGCCCAGGGGGCCATGGCTACACCTTC
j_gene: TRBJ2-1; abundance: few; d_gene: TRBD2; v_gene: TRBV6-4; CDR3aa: CASSPPAGLAIDEQFF; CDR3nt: TGTGCCAGCAGCCCCCCCGCAGGACTAGCGATAGATGAGCAGTTCTTC
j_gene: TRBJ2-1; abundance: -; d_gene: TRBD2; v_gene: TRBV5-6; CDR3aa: CASSWFLLAGEYNEQFF; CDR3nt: TGTGCCAGCAGCTGGTTCCTACTAGCGGGGGAGTACAATGAGCAGTTCTTC
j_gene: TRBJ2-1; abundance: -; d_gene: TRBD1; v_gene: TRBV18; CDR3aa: CASSPTDRGENNEQFF; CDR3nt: TGTGCCAGCTCACCGACGGACAGGGGGGAAAACAATGAGCAGTTCTTC
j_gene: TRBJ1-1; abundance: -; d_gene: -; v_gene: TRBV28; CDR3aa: CASSSRQLLAFF; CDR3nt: TGTGCCAGCAGTTCTAGACAGTTGTTAGCTTTCTTT